The next 18 T cell receptor beta chains were all read from a single sample in a study of metastatic and nonmetastatic thyroid tumors. TCRdb reprocessed the PCR reads via MiXCR. In the table there are about 30,000 clones, approximately 17% of which are singletons. Patients underwent thyroid surgery, and none had received any treatment before it. Sequencing was performed on blood. These receptors were collected from a female donor with papillary thyroid cancer or a benign thyroid nodule (not recorded which). Some clones in this sample may be carry-over from other donors' samples.

The chain joins TRBV27 to TRBJ2-6; D unresolved. The germline V and J ends were trimmed by 4 bases and 0 bases, with 10 bases remaining between them. The CDR3 is 16 residues long. Germline CDR1 is MNHEY and CDR2 is SMNVEV (reference sequence). The CDR3 sequence: CASSSRPVSGANVLTF. CDR3 DNA sequence: TGTGCCAGCAGTTCGAGACCTGTCTCTGGGGCCAACGTCCTGACTTTC.

This clone was counted many times. One junction end does not reproduce the germline sequence, and a read error may be involved. The rearrangement links TRBV10-3 to TRBJ2-1; TRBD2 matches at 12 bases. The V gene's germline CDR1 is ENHRY and CDR2 SYGVKD. There are 14 residues in the CDR3. In DNA, the CDR3 is TGTGCCACCAGTGAGACTAGCGGGGGCGGTGAGCAGTTCTTC. Translated, it gives CATSETSGGGEQFF.

By share, this clone ranks as medium-sized. The J gene is TRBJ2-1, the V gene TRBV27; D is ambiguous. The germline V gene encodes CDR1 MNHEY and CDR2 SMNVEV (reference sequence). The V end was cut by 5 bases, the J end by 8 bases, with 10 bases between. The CDR3 has 12 residues. The CDR3 reads CASSNLRDEQFF. The CDR3 region has the DNA TGTGCCAGCAGTAACCTTAGGGATGAGCAGTTCTTC.

The gene calls are TRBV5-6 and TRBJ1-6; no clear D gene. This CDR3 spans 13 amino acids. Trimming removed 0 bases from V and 15 bases from J, with 13 bases in between. Germline CDR1 SGHDT, CDR2 YYEEEE. CDR3 nucleotide sequence: TGTGCCAGCAGCTTGGACAGATATTCAAACCTCCACTTT. Amino acid sequence: CASSLDRYSNLHF.

This clone has a handful of counts. The chain employs TRBV28 and TRBJ1-2, with D tentatively TRBD1 (6 bases). The V end was cut by 8 bases, the J end by 11 bases, with 24 bases between. The CDR3 spans 14 residues. Germline V gene sequence: CDR1 MDHEN, CDR2 SYDVKM. The DNA for the CDR3 is TGTGCCAGCTGGGACGGGACACCCCTAAGGGGTTACACCTTC. Residues: CASWDGTPLRGYTF.

This clone was found many times. The CDR3 DNA reads TGTGCCAGCAGCCCCCATGGAGGGAACGTGATAGATACGCAGTATTTT. It is translated as CASSPHGGNVIDTQYF. The rearrangement joins TRBV11-2 to TRBJ2-3, with D maybe TRBD2 (6 bases). V lost 5 bases and J lost 5, with 20 bases in between. Germline V gene data show CDR1 as SGHAT and CDR2 as FQNNGV. This CDR3 spans 16 amino acids.

In its sample, this clone is medium-sized. The chain carries TRBV4-1 and TRBJ2-3; D is perhaps TRBD1 or TRBD2 (5 bases each). This CDR3 is 16 amino acids long. V dropped 4 bases and J dropped 3 bases, with 17 bases sitting between them. The germline V gene has CDR1 MGHRA and CDR2 YSYEKL. The CDR3: CASSLSPGPRTDTQYF. The CDR3 bases are TGCGCCAGCAGCCTAAGCCCGGGGCCGAGGACAGATACGCAGTATTTT.

As concerns this clone: At one boundary the junction diverges from the germline segment, which might be a read error. The chain combines TRBV28 with TRBJ2-1, with D possibly matching TRBD2 (6 bases). The CDR3 runs 15 residues. Germline values: CDR1 MDHEN, CDR2 SYDVKM. The CDR3 bases are TGTGCCATCAGTTTATTTGGAGGGCTATACAATGAGCAGTTCTTC. It codes for CAISLFGGLYNEQFF.

The rearrangement links TRBV19 to TRBJ2-7, with D perhaps TRBD2 (5 bases). The ends were cut back, 3 bases at V and 6 bases at J, with 12 bases in the middle. This CDR3 has 13 amino acids. The germline CDR1 and CDR2 sequences are LNHDA and SQIVND (reference sequence). CDR3 DNA: TGTGCCAGTAGTATTATCGGGGTTGTCGAGCAGTACTTC. Translation gives CASSIIGVVEQYF.

The J gene is TRBJ1-4, the V gene TRBV12-3 or TRBV12-4, with D possibly TRBD1 on 6 matching bases. The CDR3 sequence is 15 residues long. Trimming removed 5 bases at V and 8 bases at J, with 18 bases between. DNA for the CDR3: TGTGCCAGCAGTAGGACCGGTACAGGGTGCGAAAAACTGTTTTTT. Protein sequence: CASSRTGTGCEKLFF.

To note about this clone: It is likely a read error, because the conserved phenylalanine at the end of the CDR3 is missing. The chain joins TRBV29-1 to TRBJ2-5; 10 bases are shared with TRBD2. V dropped 7 bases and J dropped 4; count of bases not matched to a gene: 6. The CDR3 has 13 amino acids. Germline CDR1 is SQVTM and CDR2 is ANQGSEA. The CDR3 region has the DNA TGCAGCGAGCTAGCGGGAGCGGGAGAGACCCAGTACTTA. Its protein is CSELAGAGETQYL.

This clone has a handful of counts. This chain joins TRBV6-5 and TRBJ2-7; unclear D gene. From germline, CDR1 is MNHEY and CDR2 SVGAGI. CDR3 length equals 11 residues. V gave up 2 bases and J gave up 3 bases, with 2 bases separating them. The CDR3 DNA reads TGTGCCAGCAGTTACAACTACGAGCAGTACTTC. Translation gives CASSYNYEQYF.

By proportion, this clone is medium-sized (0.01 to 0.1%). This chain connects TRBV5-1 to TRBJ1-2, with 10 positions matching TRBD1. Germline CDR1 reads SGHRS; CDR2 reads YFSETQ. CDR3 length: 17 amino acids. The J segment lost 4 bases and the V segment lost 1 base, leaving 10 bases of the junction unmatched. CDR3 residues: CASSLSGQGDVSYGYTF. The CDR3 coding sequence is TGCGCCAGCAGCTTGAGTGGACAGGGGGATGTAAGCTATGGCTACACCTTC.

This clone was detected many times. The chain combines TRBV12-3 or TRBV12-4 with TRBJ2-5, with TRBD1 as a possible D gene (6 bases). CDR3 length: 15 amino acids. V lost 1 base and J lost 4, with 13 bases in between. For the CDR3, the DNA is TGTGCCAGCAGTTTAGTTAGGGGGTCGGGAGAGACCCAGTACTTC. It codes for CASSLVRGSGETQYF.

There are a few counts of this clone. J is TRBJ2-1 and V is TRBV5-6, with D perhaps TRBD2 (7 bases). Trimming pared 0 bases from V and 8 bases from J, leaving 9 bases between. Germline CDR1 is SGHDT and CDR2 is YYEEEE. CDR3 length equals 13 residues. CDR3 sequence (DNA): TGTGCCAGCAGCTTGGGGGGGGGCGATGAGCAGTTCTTC. Translation: CASSLGGGDEQFF.

This clone was seen many times. V usage is TRBV5-1 and J usage is TRBJ2-3; 9 bases line up with TRBD2. Germline CDR1 SGHRS, CDR2 YFSETQ. After removal of 4 bases from V and 2 bases from J, the junction contained 5 bases not matched to a gene. This CDR3 has 15 amino acids. The CDR3 loop reads CASSLGLAHTDTQYF. The CDR3 nucleotides are TGCGCCAGCAGCCTGGGACTAGCCCACACAGATACGCAGTATTTT.

This clone was seen ten or more times. The V call is TRBV5-1, the J call TRBJ2-5; unclear D gene. This CDR3 has 13 amino acids. Germline V gene lookup returns CDR1 SGHRS and CDR2 YFSETQ. Trimming removed 0 bases from V and 2 bases from J, with 5 bases in between. The CDR3 here is CASSLEQQETQYF. The CDR3 DNA reads as TGCGCCAGCAGCTTGGAACAACAAGAGACCCAGTACTTC.

Points on this clone: Given the absence of the conserved phenylalanine or tryptophan at the CDR3 end, a read error is likely. The chain is built from TRBV6-1 and TRBJ1-1, with D hard to call. The V end was cut by 7 bases, the J end by 0 bases, with 12 bases between. This CDR3 has 14 residues. The germline V gene encodes CDR1 MNHNS and CDR2 SASEGT. CDR3 coding DNA: TGTGCCAGCACCAAGGTCGGCGTGAACACTGAAGCTTTCTCT. Translated: CASTKVGVNTEAFS.